Following are 13 T cell receptor beta chains from one sample sequenced in a study of T cells in localized non-small cell lung cancer. The data were produced by immunoSEQ multiplex PCR, yet TCRdb's version contains in-frame clones alone and is incomplete. The sample contains fewer than 75,000 clones, around 85% of which appear only once. Here the sequenced sample was peripheral blood, taken before any cancer treatment. The receptors shown here come from an older female donor with stage I lung adenocarcinoma.

V is TRBV4-3 and J is TRBJ2-7; TRBD2 is a possible D gene (6 bases). The CDR3 runs to 15 residues. Per germline, CDR1 LGHNA and CDR2 YSLEER. Between the trimmed V and J ends, which lost 2 bases and 7 bases, there was a span of 18 bases. CDR3 amino acids: CASSQTWAGSGEQYF. CDR3 bases: TGCGCCAGCAGCCAAACTTGGGCGGGGTCCGGAGAGCAGTACTTC.

This rearrangement joins TRBV19 to TRBJ2-7, with 8 bases aligning to TRBD2. The CDR3 consists of 15 residues. Losses at the gene ends were 4 bases for V and 7 bases for J; bases not matched to a gene: 12. Looked up from germline, CDR1 is LNHDA and CDR2 is SQIVND (reference sequence). This chain's CDR3 is CASSNGAGGYGEQYF. CDR3 nucleotide sequence: TGTGCCAGTAGTAATGGGGCGGGAGGATATGGAGAGCAGTACTTC.

This chain links TRBV27 with TRBJ2-7, with 8 nucleotides matching TRBD2. The junction had 13 bases not matched to a gene; V was cut back by 5 bases and J by 7 bases. CDR1 MNHEY and CDR2 SMNVEV come from the germline V gene (reference sequence). There are 15 residues in the CDR3. This CDR3 reads CASSGLLAAQGEQYF. The CDR3 DNA reads as TGTGCCAGCAGTGGCCTACTAGCGGCCCAAGGGGAGCAGTACTTC.

This clone has more than one count but fewer than ten. The V call is TRBV6-1, the J call TRBJ1-6; D not resolved. CDR1 and CDR2 from the germline V gene are MNHNS and SASEGT. Trimming removed 6 bases at V and 8 bases at J, with 8 bases between. The CDR3 consists of 12 residues. Here the CDR3 DNA reads TGTGCCAGCAGGAATTCGGATTCACCCCTCCACTTT. It translates to CASRNSDSPLHF.

This chain links TRBV6-6 with TRBJ2-1; D gene uncertain. The CDR3 covers 14 residues. Germline V gives CDR1 MNHNY, CDR2 SVGAGI (reference sequence). The V and J ends lost 2 bases and 9 bases respectively, with 14 bases between them. CDR3 residues: CASSYPGGRGEQFF. CDR3 nucleotides: TGTGCCAGCAGTTACCCCGGCGGTCGAGGTGAGCAGTTCTTC.

V is TRBV28 and J is TRBJ2-4; 8 bases line up with TRBD1. V shed 6 bases, J shed 9 bases, and the junction held 7 bases outside the gene matches. This CDR3 has 13 residues. The germline V gene has CDR1 MDHEN and CDR2 SYDVKM. The CDR3 reads CASSPGGVSIQYF. The CDR3 region has the DNA TGTGCCAGCAGCCCAGGGGGCGTGAGCATTCAGTACTTC.

V usage is TRBV10-3 and J usage is TRBJ2-7, with 13 bases identical to TRBD2. The CDR3 consists of 16 residues. With 0 bases clipped from V and 5 bases from J, the junction kept 4 bases outside the gene matches. The germline V gene encodes CDR1 ENHRY and CDR2 SYGVKD. The CDR3 DNA reads TGTGCCATCAGTGAGTCGGGGACTAGCGGGATCCACGAGCAGTACTTC. This sequence encodes CAISESGTSGIHEQYF.

The V call is TRBV6-9, the J call TRBJ1-2; D unclear. V lost 4 bases to trimming and J lost 4 bases, with 10 bases between them. Germline V CDR1 and CDR2: MNHGY, SVAAGI. The CDR3 has 13 residues. The DNA of the CDR3 is TGTGCCAGCAGTTTTAAGGCATTCTATGGCTACACCTTC. It yields the protein CASSFKAFYGYTF.

The chain links TRBV7-2 to TRBJ2-3; 7 positions agree with TRBD1. The CDR3 has 15 amino acids. Per germline, CDR1 SGHTA and CDR2 FQGNSA. J was trimmed by 1 base and V by 6 bases; bases with no gene match: 7. The CDR3 sequence is CASSGQVLRTDTQYF. As DNA, the CDR3 is TGTGCCAGCAGTGGACAGGTCCTTCGCACAGATACGCAGTATTTT.

J is TRBJ2-3 and V is TRBV11-3; the match to TRBD1 covers 8 bases. Unmatched junction bases numbered 7, after V lost 5 bases and J lost 0 bases. Germline loops: CDR1 SGHNT, CDR2 YENEEA. The CDR3 contains 16 residues. This CDR3 reads CASSSWDRTSTDTQYF. CDR3 DNA: TGTGCCAGCAGCAGCTGGGACAGGACGAGCACAGATACGCAGTATTTT.

V and J are TRBV6-1 and TRBJ2-4; D gene uncertain. This CDR3 region has 15 residues. The germline V and J ends were trimmed by 8 bases and 6 bases, with 20 bases remaining between them. Germline CDR1 is MNHNS and CDR2 is SASEGT. Here the CDR3 DNA reads TGTGCCAGCGCAAGTCCGGACCAGGCGCTAAACATTCAGTACTTC. Its protein product is CASASPDQALNIQYF.

The V gene is TRBV7-9, the J gene TRBJ2-1, with 12 bases identical to TRBD2. Germline V CDR1 and CDR2: SEHNR, FQNEAQ (reference sequence). The CDR3 is 14 residues long. Unmatched junction bases numbered 7, after V lost 10 bases and J lost 6 bases. The CDR3: CATPGLAGPNEQFF. For the CDR3, the DNA is TGTGCCACCCCTGGACTAGCGGGACCCAATGAGCAGTTCTTC. Variable domain in full (rest from reference TRBV7-9 and TRBJ2-1): DTGVSQNPRHKITKRGQNVTFRCDPISEHNRLYWYRQTLGQGPEFLTYFQNEAQLEKSRLLSDRFSAERPKGSFSTLEIQRTEQGDSAMYLCATPGLAGPNEQFFGPGTRLTVL.

This sequence joins TRBV7-3 and TRBJ2-1; 12 bases fit TRBD2. Germline assignment: CDR1 SGHTA and CDR2 FQGTGA. V was pared by 6 bases and J by 8 bases, with 14 bases of the junction left unmatched. The CDR3 is 17 residues long. The CDR3: CASSPYPTSGRKDEQFF. The DNA for the CDR3 is TGTGCCAGCAGTCCCTACCCGACTAGCGGGAGAAAGGATGAGCAGTTCTTC.